The rows below give T cell receptor beta chains drawn from one sample of a study of OX40 agonist ivuxolimab in advanced cancers. The protocol was immunoSEQ multiplex PCR, while the TCRdb copy is restricted to in-frame clones and leaves out a portion. The sample records about 160,000 clones, around 94% being singletons. Sequenced here: CD4+ or CD8+ T cells sorted from blood, sampled in a trial of the OX40 agonist ivuxolimab. Every receptor here comes from an adult with an advanced solid tumor such as melanoma, head and neck, liver or kidney cancer. CDR3s include the opening cysteine and the closing phenylalanine or tryptophan. D genes are given only for firm matches. Clone size appears in some rows only: once, few, many, or a class for an expanded clone.

d_gene	j_gene	v_gene	abundance	CDR3nt	CDR3aa
-	TRBJ1-1	TRBV10-2	-	TGCGCCAGCAGTGATCTTGGGAGAGACACTGAAGCTTTCTTT	CASSDLGRDTEAFF
-	TRBJ1-2	TRBV6-5	-	TGTGCCAGCAGTTACGCGTCGGCAGGGGAGGGCTACACCTTC	CASSYASAGEGYTF
-	TRBJ1-2	TRBV9	-	TGTGCCAGCAGCGTATCTGAGGATATTTCCTATGGCTACACCTTC	CASSVSEDISYGYTF
-	TRBJ1-4	TRBV6-6	-	TGTGCCAGCAGTTACCGACCTGCAACTAATGAAAAACTGTTTTTT	CASSYRPATNEKLFF
-	TRBJ1-1	TRBV6-5	-	TGTGCCAGCAGGGTAGGGGCCTCGAACACTGAAGCTTTCTTT	CASRVGASNTEAFF
TRBD1	TRBJ1-5	TRBV10-3	-	TGTGCCATCAGTGAGAGGACAGGGGGCAATCAGCCCCAGCATTTT	CAISERTGGNQPQHF
-	TRBJ1-5	TRBV21-1	-	TGTGCCAGCAGCAAAATAAGGGAGAGTAGCAATCAGCCCCAGCATTTT	CASSKIRESSNQPQHF
-	TRBJ1-2	TRBV28	-	TGTGCCAGCAGTTTCCAGAACTCCGACTATGGCTACACCTTC	CASSFQNSDYGYTF
TRBD1	TRBJ1-2	TRBV6-5	-	TGTGCCAGCAGTTACCGACAGGGGGCACAATATGGCTACACCTTC	CASSYRQGAQYGYTF
-	TRBJ1-2	TRBV7-9	-	TGTGCCAGCAGCCCCTACAGGGTTGGTGGCTACACCTTC	CASSPYRVGGYTF
TRBD1	TRBJ1-6	TRBV7-2	-	TGTGCCAGCAGCTCCGGGACAGGGGCTGGAGATTCACCCCTCCACTTT	CASSSGTGAGDSPLHF
-	TRBJ1-1	TRBV7-7	-	TGTGCCAGCAGCTTAGATGCAGGGCCGAACACTGAAGCTTTCTTT	CASSLDAGPNTEAFF
TRBD1	TRBJ2-7	TRBV5-5	-	TGTGCCAGCAGCTTCGGACAGGGGGAAGCCTACGAGCAGTACTTC	CASSFGQGEAYEQYF
-	TRBJ2-5	TRBV5-6	-	TGTGCCAGCAGCTTCCCCCAGACGCCGGAGACCCAGTACTTC	CASSFPQTPETQYF
-	TRBJ2-7	TRBV7-2	-	TGTGCCAGCAGCTATGACGGGACTCCAACCTACGAGCAGTACTTC	CASSYDGTPTYEQYF
TRBD1	TRBJ1-1	TRBV5-1	-	TGCGCCAGCAGCTACCCGGGACAGGGGGGAACTGAAGCTTTCTTT	CASSYPGQGGTEAFF
TRBD1	TRBJ2-2	TRBV7-3	once	TGTGCCAGCAGCCAGGACAGGGACCGCACCGGGGAGCTGTTTTTT	CASSQDRDRTGELFF
-	TRBJ1-3	TRBV9	-	TGTGCCAGCAGCACCCCGACAGGCTCTGGAAACACCATATATTTT	CASSTPTGSGNTIYF
-	TRBJ1-2	TRBV27	-	TGTGCCAGCAGTTTGGTCCCGGGCTCCTATGGCTACACCTTC	CASSLVPGSYGYTF
-	TRBJ2-6	TRBV7-9	-	TGTGCCAGCAGCTCGGGACGGGAGATCTCTGGGGCCAACGTCCTGACTTTC	CASSSGREISGANVLTF
-	TRBJ1-2	TRBV6-1	once	TGTGCCAGCAGCGTGACGGATCCTAACTATGGCTACACCTTC	CASSVTDPNYGYTF
-	TRBJ1-5	TRBV19	-	TGTGCCAGTAGTTTCGCCCACCGGGCGCCCCAGCATTTT	CASSFAHRAPQHF
TRBD2	TRBJ2-3	TRBV9	-	TGTGCCAGCAGCGCCACTCTAGCGGGGACTAGCACAGATACGCAGTATTTT	CASSATLAGTSTDTQYF
-	TRBJ2-5	TRBV11-2	-	TGTGCCAGCAGCCCCCTGACTAGGGAGGCGACCCAGTACTTC	CASSPLTREATQYF
-	TRBJ2-3	TRBV5-1	-	TGCGCCAGCAGCGGTGGGTCGGGGGCCGGAGATACGCAGTATTTT	CASSGGSGAGDTQYF
-	TRBJ1-5	TRBV2	-	TGTGCCAGCAGTAGCAACAGGGTTATGAGCAATCAGCCCCAGCATTTT	CASSSNRVMSNQPQHF
-	TRBJ1-5	TRBV5-6	-	TGTGCCAGCAGCTTGGCCGGAACCCAGCCCCAGCATTTT	CASSLAGTQPQHF
-	TRBJ2-1	TRBV9	-	TGTGCCAGCAGCGTAGTATCTACAGGGCGTGTGTACAATGAGCAGTTCTTC	CASSVVSTGRVYNEQFF
-	TRBJ2-7	TRBV6-1	-	TGTGCCAGCAGCCCACACTGGGGCGGTTACGAGCAGTACTTC	CASSPHWGGYEQYF
-	TRBJ2-7	TRBV29-1	-	TGCAGCGTTGGGAACGGCCCCTACGAGCAGTACTTC	CSVGNGPYEQYF
TRBD1	TRBJ2-2	TRBV4-3	-	TGCGCCAGCAGCCAACCAGGACAGGGATCCACCGGGGAGCTGTTTTTT	CASSQPGQGSTGELFF
TRBD1	TRBJ2-3	TRBV2	-	TGTGCCAGCAGAGCCCCCGGGACAGGGTTGTATACGCAGTATTTT	CASRAPGTGLYTQYF
-	TRBJ2-5	TRBV14	-	TGTGCCAGCAGCCCGCGGTACTGGGAGACCCAGTACTTC	CASSPRYWETQYF
-	TRBJ2-1	TRBV2	-	TGTGCCAGCGCCCCTCTCCACAATGAGCAGTTCTTC	CASAPLHNEQFF
-	TRBJ2-7	TRBV5-6	-	TGTGCCAGCAGCCTCAAGGGTGGGGCCTACGAGCAGTACTTC	CASSLKGGAYEQYF
TRBD2	TRBJ2-1	TRBV18	-	TGTGCCAGCTCACCACGGCTAGCGGGAGGGGAGAATGAGCAGTTCTTC	CASSPRLAGGENEQFF
TRBD1	TRBJ2-5	TRBV5-1	-	TGCGCCAGCAGCTTGGGACGAGGGACAGCCCAAGAGACCCAGTACTTC	CASSLGRGTAQETQYF
-	TRBJ2-2	TRBV5-4	-	TGTGCCAGCAGCTTGCCAGCCACCGGGGAGCTGTTTTTT	CASSLPATGELFF
-	TRBJ1-4	TRBV5-5	-	TGTGCCAGCAGCTTGGTAGGACAAGATGAAAAACTGTTTTTT	CASSLVGQDEKLFF
-	TRBJ2-7	TRBV25-1	-	TGTGCCAGCAGCGAGTCAGGGAGAATGCGCGAGCAGTACTTC	CASSESGRMREQYF
-	TRBJ2-5	TRBV7-8	-	TGTGCCAGCAGCCCGGGTTACCAAGAGACCCAGTACTTC	CASSPGYQETQYF
TRBD1	TRBJ2-2	TRBV11-3	-	TGTGCCAGCAGCCAATATCCGGGACAGTCGAAGACCGGGGAGCTGTTTTTT	CASSQYPGQSKTGELFF
TRBD1	TRBJ1-4	TRBV10-2	-	TGCGCCAGCAGGGAGACAGGGGGTAATGAAAAACTGTTTTTT	CASRETGGNEKLFF
-	TRBJ2-3	TRBV7-6	-	TGTGCCAGCAGCTTTAGCGAGTTCGGGGGCGGGGGTACGCAGTATTTT	CASSFSEFGGGGTQYF
-	TRBJ1-1	TRBV6-5	-	TGTGCCAGCAGTTACTCAAGGGACACTGAAGCTTTCTTT	CASSYSRDTEAFF
-	TRBJ2-7	TRBV27	-	TGTGCCAGCAGTCCCAGAGGGGGTGTGGGGTACGAGCAGTACTTC	CASSPRGGVGYEQYF
TRBD1	TRBJ1-5	TRBV5-6	-	TGTGCCAGCAGCCGGGACAGTTGGGGCAATCAGCCCCAGCATTTT	CASSRDSWGNQPQHF
TRBD2	TRBJ2-1	TRBV27	-	TGTGCCAGCAGTCTCCGACTAGCGGGAGAGTCCTACAATGAGCAGTTCTTC	CASSLRLAGESYNEQFF
-	TRBJ1-5	TRBV7-2	-	TGTGCCAGCAGCTTAGAGGAGGGTCAGCCCCAGCATTTT	CASSLEEGQPQHF
-	TRBJ2-7	TRBV7-2	-	TGTGCCAGCAGCTTAACCCAGGTTGGCGAGCAGTACTTC	CASSLTQVGEQYF
TRBD1	TRBJ1-5	TRBV7-8	-	TGTGCCAGCAGCCCACGGAGGACAGGGGGGGTGTATGGCAATCAGCCCCAGCATTTT	CASSPRRTGGVYGNQPQHF
-	TRBJ1-5	TRBV28	-	TGTGCCAGCACCCCGTTGGGGAGCAATCAGCCCCAGCATTTT	CASTPLGSNQPQHF
TRBD2	TRBJ2-5	TRBV10-3	-	TGTGCCATCAGCCGACTAGCGGGCCAAGAGACCCAGTACTTC	CAISRLAGQETQYF
TRBD1	TRBJ2-3	TRBV2	-	TGTGCCAGCAGTCGGACAGGCCCTACAGATACGCAGTATTTT	CASSRTGPTDTQYF
-	TRBJ2-6	TRBV11-3	-	TGTGCCAGCAGCCCGTCCTCAGGGTCTGGGGCCAACGTCCTGACTTTC	CASSPSSGSGANVLTF
-	TRBJ1-6	TRBV5-4	-	TGTGCCAGCAGCTTGGACGGGCCGAGCTCCTATAATTCACCCCTCCACTTT	CASSLDGPSSYNSPLHF
-	TRBJ1-4	TRBV6-8	-	TGTGCCAGCAGTTACTCCATTTGTCCAGGGCGCCTCCGAACTAATGAAAAACTGTTTTTT	CASSYSICPGRLRTNEKLFF
TRBD2	TRBJ2-3	TRBV9	-	TGTGCCAGCAGCGTAGCCCCGAGTCGTAGCGGGAGTCAAGATACGCAGTATTTT	CASSVAPSRSGSQDTQYF